Presented here are 15 T cell receptor beta chains from one specimen sequenced in a study of CD8 T cells in ankylosing spondylitis (TCRdb year 2017). Library creation used 5' RACE. TCRdb lists the instrument as Illumina HiSeq 2500. TCRdb took the public reads, trimmed them with fastp at Q25, ran MiXCR for clone calling and kept in-frame beta chains. Rows are combined by CDR3 protein, so each entry shows the most common genes and DNA. Here the sample has about 64,000 distinct CDR3 sequences; approximately 5.7% occur a single time. About 4.6% of the sample comes from the top ten. The sequencing input was synovial fluid, either unsorted or a sorted T cell fraction (not recorded which). These receptor sequences come from a male donor with ankylosing spondylitis.

The chain employs TRBV5-4 and TRBJ2-5, with 7 nucleotides matching TRBD2. Trimming cost V 4 bases and J 5 bases; bases outside gene matches: 8. The CDR3 extends over 14 amino acids. From germline, CDR1 is SGHNT and CDR2 YYREEE (reference sequence). The CDR3 sequence: CASSGGLVTETQYF. The CDR3 nucleotides read TGTGCCAGCAGCGGAGGACTAGTTACGGAGACCCAGTACTTC.

This chain connects TRBV7-2 to TRBJ2-7; D unresolved. Looked up from germline, CDR1 is SGHTA and CDR2 is FQGNSA. V was cut by 1 base and J by 2 bases, with 9 bases left in between. The CDR3 is 14 residues long. CDR3 DNA: TGTGCCAGCAGCTTAGTTGTATTGCCCTACGAGCAGTACTTC. Amino acid sequence: CASSLVVLPYEQYF.

This clonotype was seen ten or more times. The chain links TRBV20-1 to TRBJ1-1; D unclear. This CDR3 contains 13 residues. V was shortened by 2 bases and J by 8 bases, with 15 bases between the two germline ends. The germline gives CDR1 DFQATT, CDR2 SNEGSKA (reference sequence). CDR3 loop: CSARSPRPEEAFF. The CDR3 DNA sequence: TGCAGTGCTAGAAGTCCAAGGCCAGAGGAAGCTTTCTTT.

The table lists this clonotype with many counts. The rearrangement links TRBV4-2 to TRBJ2-5; D gene ambiguous. This CDR3 comprises 13 residues. Trimming shortened V by 1 base and J by 3 bases, and 6 bases separated the two germline ends. Germline CDR1 reads LGHNA; CDR2 reads YNFKEQ. CDR3 bases: TGTGCCAGCAGCCAAGGTAGAGAAGAGACCCAGTACTTC. This encodes CASSQGREETQYF.

This clonotype was seen ten or more times. This rearrangement joins TRBV12-3 or TRBV12-4 to TRBJ2-1; D remains ambiguous. The CDR3 runs to 13 residues. With 3 bases removed from V and 0 bases from J, the gap between germline ends came to 3 bases. CDR3 nucleotides: TGTGCCAGCAGTTTTAACTCCTACAATGAGCAGTTCTTC. It specifies CASSFNSYNEQFF.

The rearrangement uses TRBV6-5 and TRBJ2-5; unclear D gene. The V gene lost 4 bases and the J gene lost 4 bases, with 13 bases spanning the gap. The CDR3 has 14 amino acids. CDR1 and CDR2 (germline): MNHEY, SVGAGI. The CDR3 coding sequence is TGTGCCAGCAGTTTGAATTATTTGGGAGAGACCCAGTACTTC. It specifies CASSLNYLGETQYF.

Remarks on this clonotype: No conserved phenylalanine or tryptophan ends this CDR3, so it is likely a read error. The chain joins TRBV30 to TRBJ1-5; D not resolved. The germline gives CDR1 GTSNPN, CDR2 SVGIG (reference sequence). The CDR3 loop spans 14 amino acids. V lost 4 bases to trimming and J lost 4 bases, with 14 bases between them. The CDR3 nucleotides read TGTGCCTGGAATAAGTTAGGACGAAATCAGCCCCAGCATATT. Its protein is CAWNKLGRNQPQHI.

This clonotype was detected many times. The chain uses TRBV12-3 or TRBV12-4 and TRBJ1-1; TRBD1 might be the D (5 bases). The V gene lost 7 bases and the J gene lost 0 bases, with 9 bases spanning the gap. The CDR3 consists of 13 residues. CDR3 sequence (DNA): TGTGCCAGCATGTCAGGGTTGAACACTGAAGCTTTCTTT. Translation: CASMSGLNTEAFF.

This clonotype turned up a few times. This rearrangement joins TRBV15 to TRBJ2-1; TRBD1 might be the D (7 bases). The CDR3 length is 15 residues. CDR1 is LNHNV, CDR2 YYDKDF, per germline (reference sequence). V lost 1 base, J lost 7 bases, and 14 bases lay in between. DNA for the CDR3: TGTGCCACCAGCAGAGGAACCCAGGGGGGTAATGAGCAGTTCTTC. It translates to CATSRGTQGGNEQFF.

The chain recombines TRBV5-4 with TRBJ2-1, with a weak D call TRBD1 (6 bases). Trimming removed 3 bases at V and 3 bases at J, with 13 bases between. The CDR3 is 15 amino acids. The germline CDR1 and CDR2 sequences are SGHNT and YYREEE (reference sequence). The CDR3 coding sequence is TGTGCCAGCAGCTCGCCAGGGGCTGTCTACAATGAGCAGTTCTTC. Translation: CASSSPGAVYNEQFF.

In its sample, this clonotype was seen many times. The J gene is TRBJ2-1, the V gene TRBV5-1; 13 bases are shared with TRBD2. Germline V gives CDR1 SGHRS, CDR2 YFSETQ. V shed 1 base and J 9 bases; nucleotides not matched to a gene: 7. This CDR3 is 16 amino acids long. The CDR3 loop reads CASSLFPGLAGIEQFF. DNA of the CDR3: TGCGCCAGCAGCTTGTTTCCGGGACTAGCGGGGATTGAGCAGTTCTTC.

This clonotype was counted many times. V gene TRBV4-1 combines with J gene TRBJ1-3; 9 bases are a match to TRBD1. CDR3 length equals 15 residues. Looked up from germline, CDR1 is MGHRA and CDR2 is YSYEKL. V was clipped by 4 bases and J by 7 bases; unmatched bases: 8. CDR3: CASSLEQGARNTIYF. CDR3 bases: TGCGCCAGCAGCCTCGAACAGGGGGCTCGGAACACCATATATTTT.

In this sample, this clonotype turned up many times. This chain joins TRBV11-1 and TRBJ2-5, with unresolved D. Germline V lookup: CDR1 SGHAT, CDR2 FQDESV (reference sequence). The CDR3 contains 13 residues. V gave up 5 bases and J gave up 5 bases, with 12 bases separating them. This CDR3 is CASSRELGETQYF. The CDR3 DNA follows: TGTGCCAGCAGCCGAGAACTGGGTGAGACCCAGTACTTC.

The genes are TRBV18 and TRBJ2-7, with a weak D call TRBD2 (6 bases). V was shortened by 3 bases and J by 5 bases, with 20 bases between the two germline ends. The CDR3 totals 16 residues. The germline V gene has CDR1 KGHSH and CDR2 LQKENI. CDR3 amino acids: CASSPTGVAVNHEQYF. CDR3 DNA sequence: TGTGCCAGCTCACCCACCGGAGTAGCGGTGAACCACGAGCAGTACTTC.

This clonotype was picked up a small number of times. This chain uses TRBV11-2 with TRBJ1-6; 7 bases are shared with TRBD1. In germline, CDR1 is SGHAT, CDR2 FQNNGV. The ends lost 5 bases at V and 9 bases at J; junction bases unmatched: 7. This CDR3 spans 14 amino acids. The CDR3 loop reads CASSPRQGGSPLHF. CDR3 DNA: TGTGCCAGCAGCCCCCGACAGGGCGGTTCACCCCTCCACTTT.